This is a list of T cell receptor beta chains from one sample in a study of control samples from healthy donors and cancer patients. Assay: immunoSEQ multiplex PCR; the TCRdb copy retains only in-frame clones and omits some. The repertoire holds about 80,000 clones, less than 90% seen once, with approximately 7.6% in the top ten. The sequenced sample was blood. These receptor sequences come from a woman aged 55 to 70 in good health. CDR3s include the opening cysteine and the closing phenylalanine or tryptophan. The D gene is left open where the match is weak. Some rows have no size entry. The others give once, few or many, or a class for an expanded clone.

V gene	clone size	D gene	J gene	CDR3 DNA	CDR3 protein
TRBV18	NA	NA	TRBJ1-4	TGTGCCAGCTCACCTAATAATGAAAAACTGTTTTTT	CASSPNNEKLFF
TRBV6-1	once	NA	TRBJ1-4	TGTGCCAGCAGTGAAGTGTGGGCAACTAATGAAAAACTGTTTTTT	CASSEVWATNEKLFF
TRBV5-1	NA	NA	TRBJ2-7	TGCGCCAGCAGCGAACAGGGTTCGGGGGTCGAGCAGTACTTC	CASSEQGSGVEQYF
TRBV6-2/TRBV6-3	NA	NA	TRBJ2-2	TGTGCCAGCAGTCCCTGGGGATCCGGGGAGCTGTTTTTT	CASSPWGSGELFF
TRBV19	NA	NA	TRBJ2-7	TGTGCCAGTAGTAGTGCTTTCTACGAGCAGTACTTC	CASSSAFYEQYF
TRBV30	NA	TRBD2	TRBJ2-1	TGTGCCTGGGGCGGGGGGCCGGGGGAGCAGTTCTTC	CAWGGGPGEQFF
TRBV12-3/TRBV12-4	NA	NA	TRBJ1-5	TGTGCCAGCAGTCAGACGTGGTTGAGGCCCCAGCATTTT	CASSQTWLRPQHF
TRBV28	NA	TRBD2	TRBJ2-7	TGTGCCAGCAGTTCTAGCGGCGAGCAGTACTTC	CASSSSGEQYF
TRBV5-1	NA	NA	TRBJ2-1	TGCGCCAGCAGCCTAACGGAAAATGAGCAGTTCTTC	CASSLTENEQFF
TRBV5-8	NA	NA	TRBJ2-5	TGTGCCAGCAGCTTCCATCAGAACCACCAAGAGACCCAGTACTTC	CASSFHQNHQETQYF
TRBV6-5	NA	NA	TRBJ1-5	TGTGCCAGCAGTTACAAGTATAGCAATCAGCCCCAGCATTTT	CASSYKYSNQPQHF
TRBV28	NA	NA	TRBJ2-6	TGTGCCAGCAGTCAACCAGGGGAGACTGGGGCCAACGTCCTGACTTTC	CASSQPGETGANVLTF
TRBV6-1	NA	TRBD1	TRBJ1-2	TGTGCCAGCAGTGAACAGGGGGCGAACTATGGCTACACCTTC	CASSEQGANYGYTF
TRBV28	NA	NA	TRBJ2-4	TGTGCCAGCAGTCCCGCCGGGGTCGGTGCCAAAAACATTCAGTACTTC	CASSPAGVGAKNIQYF
TRBV10-3	NA	TRBD1	TRBJ1-1	TGTGCCACTACCCCCCAGGGGGCCGGGACTGAAGCTTTCTTT	CATTPQGAGTEAFF
TRBV29-1	once	NA	TRBJ2-7	TGCAGCGTTGAGAGGTACGAGCAGTACTTC	CSVERYEQYF
TRBV29-1	NA	NA	TRBJ1-1	TGCAGCGTTGATGATCGGAGGAACACTGAAGCTTTCTTT	CSVDDRRNTEAFF
TRBV19	NA	NA	TRBJ2-1	TGTGCCAGTAGTCCTGACGGGACATATGATAGGCGGCAGTTCTTC	CASSPDGTYDRRQFF
TRBV27	NA	NA	TRBJ1-3	TGTGCCAGCAGTTTACACGGGGTAGGAAACACCATATATTTT	CASSLHGVGNTIYF
TRBV24-1	NA	TRBD2	TRBJ2-3	TGTGCCACCAGTGGGGCGGTAGCGGGAAGCACAGATACGCAGTATTTT	CATSGAVAGSTDTQYF
TRBV19	NA	NA	TRBJ1-2	TGTGCCAGTAGAAACCTAGGGCAGGGCCAGCTTGGCTACACCTTC	CASRNLGQGQLGYTF
TRBV7-9	NA	NA	TRBJ1-1	TGTGCCAGCAGCTTACAGGCAGGGAACACTGAAGCTTTCTTT	CASSLQAGNTEAFF
TRBV2	NA	TRBD1	TRBJ2-7	TGTGCCACCGCCCGACAGGGGAGCTCCTACGAGCAGTACTTC	CATARQGSSYEQYF
TRBV4-3	NA	NA	TRBJ2-2	TGCGCCAGCAGCCCAGGACGGCTGCGGACCGGGGAGCTGTTTTTT	CASSPGRLRTGELFF
TRBV5-1	NA	TRBD1	TRBJ1-1	TGCGCCAGCAGCGCGTACACAGGGGGGAACACTGAAGCTTTCTTT	CASSAYTGGNTEAFF
TRBV5-1	many	TRBD1	TRBJ1-5	TGCGCCAGCAGCTTGGGGACAGGGGGCAATCAGCCCCAGCATTTT	CASSLGTGGNQPQHF
TRBV5-4	few	NA	TRBJ2-3	TGTGCCAGCAGCCATCAGAGGGGGGCAGATACGCAGTATTTT	CASSHQRGADTQYF
TRBV19	NA	NA	TRBJ1-1	TGTGCCAGTAGTTCCCCCACTCGGGACACCCACCCAGGGGACACTGAAGCTTTCTTT	CASSSPTRDTHPGDTEAFF
TRBV28	few	NA	TRBJ1-2	TGTGCCAGCACCCATTACCTAGCTAACTATGGCTACACCTTC	CASTHYLANYGYTF
TRBV6-2/TRBV6-3	NA	TRBD2	TRBJ2-5	TGTGCCAGCAGTTACGTAAGGACTAGCGGGGGAGAGACCCAGTACTTC	CASSYVRTSGGETQYF
TRBV11-3	NA	NA	TRBJ2-7	TGTGCCAGCAGCTTAGACTCAGAGTACGAGCAGTACTTC	CASSLDSEYEQYF
TRBV11-2	once	TRBD1	TRBJ1-2	TGTGCCAGCAGCCTCAGACAGGGGAACTATGGCTACACCTTC	CASSLRQGNYGYTF
TRBV7-9	NA	NA	TRBJ2-6	TGTGCCAGCAGCTTGAGTTACTCTGGGGCCAACGTCCTGACTTTC	CASSLSYSGANVLTF
TRBV6-5	NA	NA	TRBJ1-2	TGTGCCAGCAGGGGAGGGGGTTCCGATGGCTACACCTTC	CASRGGGSDGYTF
TRBV11-2	NA	NA	TRBJ1-2	TGTGCCAGCAGCTCCCTTCGCGCTGGGCTTGGCTACACCTTC	CASSSLRAGLGYTF
TRBV30	NA	NA	TRBJ2-3	TGTGCCTGGGAGAGGGCAGGAACAGATACGCAGTATTTT	CAWERAGTDTQYF
TRBV5-1	NA	NA	TRBJ1-2	TGCGCCAGCAGCGGAGGGGCCGGGACAAACTATGGCTACACCTTC	CASSGGAGTNYGYTF
TRBV28	NA	NA	TRBJ1-1	TGTGCCAGCAGCGCGGGGGGGTTGAACACTGAAGCTTTCTTT	CASSAGGLNTEAFF
TRBV7-2	once	TRBD1	TRBJ1-2	TGTGCCAGCAGCTTAGGGCCCCCAGGGGGCGCTTCCTATGGCTACACCTTC	CASSLGPPGGASYGYTF
TRBV2	NA	TRBD2	TRBJ2-7	TGTGCCAGCTCGGAGCGGGACTACGAGCAGTACTTC	CASSERDYEQYF
TRBV11-2	NA	NA	TRBJ2-7	TGTGCCAGCAGCTTCATAGCAGTATCAGGCGAGCAGTACTTC	CASSFIAVSGEQYF
TRBV5-1	once	NA	TRBJ2-5	TGCGCCAGCAGCTTGTCAAAAATCCAAGAGACCCAGTACTTC	CASSLSKIQETQYF
TRBV19	NA	TRBD1	TRBJ2-7	TGTGCCAGTAGTGACCAGGGACAGGGGATGGACGAGCAGTACTTC	CASSDQGQGMDEQYF